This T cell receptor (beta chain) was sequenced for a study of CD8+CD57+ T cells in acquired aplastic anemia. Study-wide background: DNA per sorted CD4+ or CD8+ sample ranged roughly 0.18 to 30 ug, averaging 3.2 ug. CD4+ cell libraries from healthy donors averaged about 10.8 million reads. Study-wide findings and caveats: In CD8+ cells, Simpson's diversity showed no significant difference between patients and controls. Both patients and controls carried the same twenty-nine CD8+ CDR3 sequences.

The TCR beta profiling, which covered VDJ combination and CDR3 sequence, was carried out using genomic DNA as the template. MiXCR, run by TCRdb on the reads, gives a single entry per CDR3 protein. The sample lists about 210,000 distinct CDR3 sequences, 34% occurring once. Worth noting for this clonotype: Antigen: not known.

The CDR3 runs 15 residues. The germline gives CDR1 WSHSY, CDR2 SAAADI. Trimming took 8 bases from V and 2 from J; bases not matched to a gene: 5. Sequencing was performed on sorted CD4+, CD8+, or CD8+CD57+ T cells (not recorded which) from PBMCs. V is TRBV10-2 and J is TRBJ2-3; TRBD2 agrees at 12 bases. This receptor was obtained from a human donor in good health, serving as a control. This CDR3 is CASGSSGRDTDTQYF. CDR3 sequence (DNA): TGCGCCAGCGGGTCTAGCGGGAGGGACACAGATACGCAGTATTTT.